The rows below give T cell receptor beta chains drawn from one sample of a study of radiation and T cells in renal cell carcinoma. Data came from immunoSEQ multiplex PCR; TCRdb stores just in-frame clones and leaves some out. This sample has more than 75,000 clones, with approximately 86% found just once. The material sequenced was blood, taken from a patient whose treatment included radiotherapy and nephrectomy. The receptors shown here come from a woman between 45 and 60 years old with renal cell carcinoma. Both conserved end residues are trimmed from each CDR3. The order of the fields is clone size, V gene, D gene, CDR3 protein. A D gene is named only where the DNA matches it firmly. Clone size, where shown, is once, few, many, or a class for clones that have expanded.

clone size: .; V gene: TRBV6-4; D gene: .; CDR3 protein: ASSDSALALYEQY
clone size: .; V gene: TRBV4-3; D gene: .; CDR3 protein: ASSHSRAEAF
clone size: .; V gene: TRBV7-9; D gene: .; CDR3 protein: ASSLEDLEQY
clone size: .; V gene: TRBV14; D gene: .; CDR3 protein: ASSQANPNSPLH
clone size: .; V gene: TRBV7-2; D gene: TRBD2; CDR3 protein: ASSLEPGGRTGELF
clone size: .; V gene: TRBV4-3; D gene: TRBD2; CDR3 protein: ASSQDSSGGDTDTQY
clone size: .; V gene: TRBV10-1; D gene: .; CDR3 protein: ASSEAGTGYGYT
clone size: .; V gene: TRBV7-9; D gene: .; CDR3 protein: ASSLEAGANVLT
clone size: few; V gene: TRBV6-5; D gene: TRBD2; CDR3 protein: ASRPLAGGPYEQY
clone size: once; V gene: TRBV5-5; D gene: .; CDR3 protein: ASSVTQNTEAF
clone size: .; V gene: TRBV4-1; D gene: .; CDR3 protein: ASSQEQASYNSPLH
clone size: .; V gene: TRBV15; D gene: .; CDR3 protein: ATSRVTGGYT
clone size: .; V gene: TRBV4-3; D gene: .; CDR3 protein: ASSQARGPTYGYT
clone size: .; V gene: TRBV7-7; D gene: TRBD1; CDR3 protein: ASSPWGQGNTEAF
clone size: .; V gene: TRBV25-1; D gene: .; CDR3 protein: ASILVYTIY
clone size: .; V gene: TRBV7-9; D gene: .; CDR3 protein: ASSLEAGTLYGYT
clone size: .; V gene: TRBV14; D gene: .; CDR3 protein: ASSPRLYNEQF
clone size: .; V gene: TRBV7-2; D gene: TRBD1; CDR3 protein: ASSLKRTGATKY
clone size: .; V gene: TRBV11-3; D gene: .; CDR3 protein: ASSLETQKGGEQY
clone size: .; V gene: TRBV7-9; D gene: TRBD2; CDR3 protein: ASSLGTSGGGETQY
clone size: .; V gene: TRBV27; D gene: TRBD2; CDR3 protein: ASTGLAPDTQY
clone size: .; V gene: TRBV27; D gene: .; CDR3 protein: ATYLRALAPPTMGELF
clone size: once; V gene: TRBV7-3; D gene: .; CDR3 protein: ASSLTRTDYGYT
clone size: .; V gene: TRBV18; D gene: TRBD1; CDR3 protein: ASSPGDRGYEQY
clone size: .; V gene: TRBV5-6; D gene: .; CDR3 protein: ASSEPPTDEQF
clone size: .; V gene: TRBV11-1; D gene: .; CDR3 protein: ASSSGPNEQY
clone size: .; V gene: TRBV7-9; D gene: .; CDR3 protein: ASSFKDYEQY
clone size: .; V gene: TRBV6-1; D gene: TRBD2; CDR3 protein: ASSDGLAGVYEQY
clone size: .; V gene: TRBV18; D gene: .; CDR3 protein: ASSPSQGRSGANVLT
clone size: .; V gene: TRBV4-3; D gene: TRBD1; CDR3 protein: ASSTNRGLYNEQF
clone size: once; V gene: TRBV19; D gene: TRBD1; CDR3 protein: ASSSPSRGLYDSNQPQH
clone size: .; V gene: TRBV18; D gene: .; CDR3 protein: ASSPTLDSHQPQH
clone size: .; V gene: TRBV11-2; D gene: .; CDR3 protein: ASRDLARTYNSGNTIY
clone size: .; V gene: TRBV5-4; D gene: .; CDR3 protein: ASSSRREREQY
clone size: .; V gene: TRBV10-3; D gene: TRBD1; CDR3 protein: ATTGASNQPQH
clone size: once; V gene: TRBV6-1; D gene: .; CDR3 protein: ANEAGYIEAF
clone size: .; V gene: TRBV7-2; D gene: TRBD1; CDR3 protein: ASSPTGGTYEQY
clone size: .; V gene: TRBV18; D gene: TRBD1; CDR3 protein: ASSPRDRLSYEQY
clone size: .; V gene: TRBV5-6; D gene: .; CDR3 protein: ASSLAGVGEKLF
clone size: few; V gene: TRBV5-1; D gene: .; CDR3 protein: ASSLAKGGNTEAF
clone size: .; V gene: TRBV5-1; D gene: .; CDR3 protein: ASSLAGTEGANVLT
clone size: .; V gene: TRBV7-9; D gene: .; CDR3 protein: ASSLQGSYNSPLH